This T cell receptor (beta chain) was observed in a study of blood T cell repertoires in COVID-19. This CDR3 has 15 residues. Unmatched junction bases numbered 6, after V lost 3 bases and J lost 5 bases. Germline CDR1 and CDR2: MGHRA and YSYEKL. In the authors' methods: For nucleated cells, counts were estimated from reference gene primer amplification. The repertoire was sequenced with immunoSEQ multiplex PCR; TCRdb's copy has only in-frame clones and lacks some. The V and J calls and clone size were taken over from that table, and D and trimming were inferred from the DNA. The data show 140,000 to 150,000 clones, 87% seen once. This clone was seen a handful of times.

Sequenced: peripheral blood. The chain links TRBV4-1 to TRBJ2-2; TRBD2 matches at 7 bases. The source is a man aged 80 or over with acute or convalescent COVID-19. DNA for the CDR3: TGCGCCAGCAGCCAGGGGAGGGCCAATACCGGGGAGCTGTTTTTT. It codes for CASSQGRANTGELFF.